This paragraph covers one T cell receptor (beta chain) sequence. Its target is unknown. This sample stems from a study of cytomegalovirus exposure and HLA in healthy donors. Study-wide results and limits: What TCR beta sequences reportedly achieved was accurate prediction of HLA-A and HLA-B alleles in most subjects. With high specificity and sensitivity, the classifier reportedly diagnosed cytomegalovirus status.

V dropped 1 base and J dropped 0 bases, with 14 bases sitting between them. CDR1 is SGHTS, CDR2 YDEGEE, per germline. The CDR3 is 17 amino acids. 13 Jbeta primers and 60 Vbeta primers were used for the PCR. Sequencing used immunoSEQ multiplex PCR; TCRdb keeps in-frame clones, though not all of them. Of about 200,000 clones detected, roughly four fifths appear once; the ten largest clones hold about 0.1%. Sequencing was carried out using PBMCs. The rearrangement uses TRBV5-8 and TRBJ1-3; TRBD1 is a possible D gene (5 bases). The TCR was taken from a boy aged 2 to 10 in good health and CMV-seronegative. This CDR3 is CASSLNRLRDSGNTIYF. The CDR3 nucleotides are TGTGCCAGCAGCTTGAACAGGCTTAGAGACTCTGGAAACACCATATATTTT.